One and the same sample provided the 18 T cell receptor beta chains below, sequenced in a study of cytomegalovirus exposure and HLA in healthy donors. The PCR contained 60 Vbeta and 13 Jbeta primers. Profiling relied on immunoSEQ multiplex PCR, and the TCRdb table lists in-frame clones only, not all of them. The table lists 100,000 to 150,000 clones, roughly 80% of them singletons. The sample was PBMCs. These receptors were taken from a woman between 40 and 50 years old in good health and CMV-seropositive.

The rearrangement links TRBV9 to TRBJ2-7, with TRBD2 matching 7 bases. Germline loops: CDR1 SGDLS, CDR2 YYNGEE. Trimming cost V 0 bases and J 4 bases; bases outside gene matches: 4. This CDR3 comprises 14 residues. In DNA, the CDR3 is TGTGCCAGCAGCGTAGGGGGAGGGCCGTACGAGCAGTACTTC. It specifies CASSVGGGPYEQYF.

The chain joins TRBV6-5 to TRBJ2-7, with D possibly being TRBD1 (5 bases). Germline V gives CDR1 MNHEY, CDR2 SVGAGI. V was clipped by 3 bases and J by 4 bases, with 16 bases between them. This CDR3 is 15 amino acids long. CDR3 sequence: CASSYRVGLRYEQYF. CDR3 nucleotide sequence: TGTGCCAGCAGTTATCGGGTGGGGCTCCGATACGAGCAGTACTTC.

The chain links TRBV4-1 to TRBJ2-1; D may be TRBD1 (5 bases). The V gene lost 0 bases and the J gene lost 15 bases, with 9 bases spanning the gap. CDR3 length equals 11 residues. Germline assignment: CDR1 MGHRA and CDR2 YSYEKL. The CDR3 sequence: CASSQETVLFF. The CDR3, as DNA: TGCGCCAGCAGCCAAGAGACAGTACTGTTCTTC.

The gene calls are TRBV7-9 and TRBJ1-1, with D possibly TRBD1 on 6 matching bases. V was trimmed by 5 bases and J by 5 bases, leaving 18 bases between them. CDR3 length: 15 amino acids. The germline gives CDR1 SEHNR, CDR2 FQNEAQ (reference sequence). The CDR3 coding sequence is TGTGCCAGCAGCACAGGGACCACAAGAGGAACTGAAGCTTTCTTT. Translated: CASSTGTTRGTEAFF.

This clone was detected only a few times. The chain uses TRBV11-3 and TRBJ2-1; 9 nucleotides agree with TRBD2. J gave up 8 bases and V 1 base, and 6 bases lay outside the gene matches. CDR1 is SGHNT and CDR2 is YENEEA in the germline V gene. The CDR3 is made up of 15 amino acids. CDR3 in DNA: TGTGCCAGCAGCTTAGTTGGTAGCGGGAGTTATGAGCAGTTCTTC. This gives the protein CASSLVGSGSYEQFF. The full variable domain, its missing parts supplied by reference TRBV11-3 and TRBJ2-1, is EAGVVQSPRYKIIEKKQPVAFWCNPISGHNTLYWYLQNLGQGPELLIRYENEEAVDDSQLPKDRFSAERLKGVDSTLKIQPAELGDSAVYLCASSLVGSGSYEQFFGPGTRLTVL.

The chain has TRBV19 and TRBJ2-7; 7 nucleotides align to TRBD1. The CDR3 is 13 residues long. With 8 bases clipped from V and 4 bases from J, the junction kept 8 bases outside the gene matches. CDR1 and CDR2 (germline): LNHDA, SQIVND (reference sequence). CDR3: CASGRQGRYEQYF. DNA of the CDR3: TGTGCCAGTGGGCGACAGGGTCGTTACGAGCAGTACTTC.

This rearrangement joins TRBV7-8 to TRBJ1-1; 8 bases are a match to TRBD1. V was clipped by 1 base and J by 2 bases; unmatched bases: 3. Germline CDR1 and CDR2: SGHVS and FQNEAQ. The CDR3 extends over 15 amino acids. The chain's CDR3 is CASSLVAGGNTEAFF. The CDR3 DNA sequence: TGTGCCAGCAGCTTAGTTGCAGGGGGCAACACTGAAGCTTTCTTT.

The DNA for the CDR3 is TGTGCCAGCAGCCGAGACGCAAGGGGTGAAAAACTGTTTTTT. Amino acids: CASSRDARGEKLFF. V and J are TRBV4-2 and TRBJ1-4, with D maybe TRBD1 (5 bases). The germline V and J ends were trimmed by 4 bases and 7 bases, with 13 bases remaining between them. This CDR3 has 14 residues. The V gene's germline CDR1 is LGHNA and CDR2 YNFKEQ.

This rearrangement joins TRBV11-3 to TRBJ2-2, with unresolved D. V gave up 5 bases and J gave up 6 bases, with 10 bases separating them. Germline V gene data show CDR1 as SGHNT and CDR2 as YENEEA. This CDR3 contains 13 residues. The chain's CDR3 is CASSPLQSGELFF. Written as DNA, the CDR3 is TGTGCCAGCAGCCCCCTGCAGTCCGGGGAGCTGTTTTTT. Using reference TRBV11-3 and TRBJ2-2 for the parts outside the CDR3, the full variable domain is EAGVVQSPRYKIIEKKQPVAFWCNPISGHNTLYWYLQNLGQGPELLIRYENEEAVDDSQLPKDRFSAERLKGVDSTLKIQPAELGDSAVYLCASSPLQSGELFFGEGSRLTVL.

The chain uses TRBV29-1 and TRBJ2-4, with D tentatively TRBD2 (5 bases). CDR3 length: 13 amino acids. Trimming took off 7 bases at V and 2 bases at J, with 12 bases between the two ends. The germline gives CDR1 SQVTM, CDR2 ANQGSEA. CDR3 region: CSAKGGSKNIQYF. DNA for the CDR3: TGCAGCGCTAAGGGCGGGTCCAAAAACATTCAGTACTTC. Looking up the rest from reference TRBV29-1 and TRBJ2-4 gives the full variable domain: SAVISQKPSRDICQRGTSLTIQCQVDSQVTMMFWYRQQPGQSLTLIATANQGSEATYESGFVIDKFPISRPNLTFSTLTVSNMSPEDSSIYLCSAKGGSKNIQYFGAGTRLSVL.

This CDR3 reads CASSVSVLSYNEQFF. The CDR3 DNA sequence: TGTGCCAGCAGCGTTAGCGTCCTCTCCTACAATGAGCAGTTCTTC. The chain has TRBV9 and TRBJ2-1; D is possibly TRBD2 (5 bases). Germline CDR1 reads SGDLS; CDR2 reads YYNGEE. With 2 bases removed from V and 0 bases from J, the gap between germline ends came to 9 bases. CDR3 length equals 15 residues.

The chain links TRBV6-1 to TRBJ2-5, with D maybe TRBD1 (5 bases). The J call may be faulty, since TRBJ2-7 better matches the DNA end. The CDR3 extends over 12 amino acids. The germline V gene has CDR1 MNHNS and CDR2 SASEGT. The chain's CDR3 is CASTGSSYEQYF. DNA for the CDR3: TGTGCCAGCACAGGGTCCTCCTACGAGCAGTACTTC.

This chain connects TRBV28 to TRBJ2-1, with 16 bases matching TRBD2. V lost 6 bases and J lost 1; bases outside the gene matches: 3. CDR1 is MDHEN, CDR2 SYDVKM, per germline. The CDR3 runs to 17 residues. The CDR3 sequence is CASREGLAGGSYNEQFF. CDR3 coding DNA: TGTGCCAGCAGGGAGGGACTAGCGGGAGGGTCCTACAATGAGCAGTTCTTC.

The V and J genes are TRBV19 and TRBJ2-1; 11 bases map to TRBD1. Germline V gene data show CDR1 as LNHDA and CDR2 as SQIVND (reference sequence). The CDR3 has 18 residues. The J segment lost 9 bases and the V segment lost 6 bases, leaving 19 bases of the junction unmatched. The CDR3 DNA sequence: TGTGCCAGTAGCCGGACAGGGGGCGCATCGCGTGGAAACAGTGAGCAGTTCTTC. It yields the protein CASSRTGGASRGNSEQFF.

A word on this clone: The junction shows a germline mismatch at one end, possibly a read error. Within the sample, other DNA sequences also encode this same CDR3. The genes are TRBV5-1 and TRBJ2-7; unclear D gene. The germline gives CDR1 SGHRS, CDR2 YFSETQ. This CDR3 is 12 amino acids long. CDR3 in amino acids: CASRGSSYEQYF. For the CDR3, the DNA is TGCGCCAGCAGGGGCAGCTCCTACGAGCAGTATTTC.

CDR3 nucleotides: TGTGCCAGCAGTTCCCCCGGGGGTGAAAAACTGTTTTTT. Its translation: CASSSPGGEKLFF. The chain joins TRBV28 to TRBJ1-4, with D perhaps matching TRBD1 (5 bases). This CDR3 is 13 amino acids long. Per germline, CDR1 MDHEN and CDR2 SYDVKM. Trimming removed 4 bases from V and 7 bases from J, with 10 bases in between. The variable domain in full, with the rest retrieved from reference TRBV28 and TRBJ1-4, is DVKVTQSSRYLVKRTGEKVFLECVQDMDHENMFWYRQDPGLGLRLIYFSYDVKMKEKGDIPEGYSVSREKKERFSLILESASTNQTSMYLCASSSPGGEKLFFGSGTQLSVL.

V usage is TRBV20-1 and J usage is TRBJ1-1; the D is unclear. Germline lookup yields CDR1 DFQATT and CDR2 SNEGSKA (reference sequence). V lost 8 bases and J lost 1, with 8 bases in between. The CDR3 is 11 amino acids. The DNA for the CDR3 is TGCAGTATACAGAGGAACACTGAAGCTTTCTTT. It encodes CSIQRNTEAFF.

The V gene is TRBV19, the J gene TRBJ2-7, with TRBD1 matching 10 bases. Germline CDR1 LNHDA, CDR2 SQIVND (reference sequence). V dropped 3 bases and J dropped 4; count of bases not matched to a gene: 3. The CDR3 is made up of 14 amino acids. CDR3 residues: CASSMMGQGYEQYF. CDR3 bases: TGTGCCAGTAGTATGATGGGACAGGGGTACGAGCAGTACTTC.